These T cell receptor beta chains were read from a single sample in a study of blood T cell repertoires in COVID-19. Assay: immunoSEQ multiplex PCR; the TCRdb copy retains only in-frame clones and omits some. The data hold 55,000 to 75,000 clones, with 70% to 90% observed a single time. Sequencing was carried out using peripheral blood. The receptors here all came from a human donor with active COVID-19. The donor label of this sample is uncertain. The CDR3 runs from the conserved cysteine through the conserved F or W. The order of the fields is D gene, clone size, V gene, J gene, CDR3 DNA, CDR3 protein. D genes are given only for firm matches. Rows may omit the clone size; those that give it use once, few, many or a size class.

>NA|NA|TRBV4-2|TRBJ1-1
TGTGCCAGCAGCCGGGGGCCTTTGATGAACACTGAAGCTTTCTTT
CASSRGPLMNTEAFF
>TRBD1|NA|TRBV11-2|TRBJ1-2
TGTGCCAGCAGCTTAGGGCCCGGGACAGGGACCACTTTGAACTATGGCTACACCTTC
CASSLGPGTGTTLNYGYTF
>TRBD2|NA|TRBV27|TRBJ2-1
TGTGCCAGCAGTCACGGGACTAGCGGAGGCTCCTACAATGAGCAGTTCTTC
CASSHGTSGGSYNEQFF
>TRBD2|few|TRBV3-1/TRBV3-2|TRBJ2-7
TGTGCCAGCAGCCAAGGGACGGGGGGCTACGAGCAGTACTTC
CASSQGTGGYEQYF
>NA|NA|TRBV28|TRBJ2-7
TGTGCCAGCAGTACCAAAGGGGGAGAAGGACTGAACGAGCAGTACTTC
CASSTKGGEGLNEQYF
>TRBD2|NA|TRBV5-4|TRBJ2-3
TGTGCCAGCAGCTTCCCGGAGCTAGCGGCTAGCACAGATACGCAGTATTTT
CASSFPELAASTDTQYF
>TRBD1|few|TRBV15|TRBJ2-7
TGTGCCACCAGCTTGTACAGGGGGCATTACGAGCAGTACTTC
CATSLYRGHYEQYF
>TRBD2|NA|TRBV4-3|TRBJ2-1
TGCGCCAGCAGCCAAGATACAACTAGCGGCAGCAATGAGCAGTTCTTC
CASSQDTTSGSNEQFF
>NA|once|TRBV19|TRBJ2-7
TGTGCCAGTAGTGGGGTATCTTTCGGACAGTCAACTTCCTACGAGCAGTACTTC
CASSGVSFGQSTSYEQYF
>NA|NA|TRBV2|TRBJ2-5
TGTGCCAGCCGCCGCGGAGTCCAAGAGACCCAGTACTTC
CASRRGVQETQYF
>NA|NA|TRBV28|TRBJ2-3
TGTGCCAGCAGTTTATTGACAACGCCCTCAGATACGCAGTATTTT
CASSLLTTPSDTQYF
>TRBD2|NA|TRBV3-1/TRBV3-2|TRBJ2-7
TGTGCCAGCAGCCTAACGTTAGCGGGAGTTAACTCCTACGAGCAGTACTTC
CASSLTLAGVNSYEQYF
>TRBD2|NA|TRBV20-1|TRBJ2-1
TGCAGTGCTAGTAGGACTAGCGGGAGGGGGGATGAGCAGTTCTTC
CSASRTSGRGDEQFF
>TRBD2|NA|TRBV18|TRBJ2-3
TGTGCCAGCTCACCAGTTAGCGGGGGCGCGCAGTATTTT
CASSPVSGGAQYF
>NA|once|TRBV7-6|TRBJ2-2
TGTGCCAGCAGCCAATTAGGAGGAACCACCGGGGAGCTGTTTTTT
CASSQLGGTTGELFF
>NA|NA|TRBV7-9|TRBJ1-5
TGTGCCAGCAGCCGGGACAAAGCTAATCAGCCCCAGCATTTT
CASSRDKANQPQHF
>NA|NA|TRBV5-1|TRBJ1-3
TGCGCCAGCAGCGTTACAGGGCCTGGAAACACCATATATTTT
CASSVTGPGNTIYF
>NA|NA|TRBV19|TRBJ2-5
TGTGCCAGTAGTATGTGGACTGGAAGGGAGACCCAGTACTTC
CASSMWTGRETQYF
>NA|NA|TRBV5-6|TRBJ1-3
TGTGCCAGCAGCCGAGGTGGAAACACCATATATTTT
CASSRGGNTIYF
>NA|NA|TRBV4-1|TRBJ1-1
TGCGCCAGCAGCCAACCAGGGACATCGAACACTGAAGCTTTCTTT
CASSQPGTSNTEAFF
>TRBD1|NA|TRBV7-6|TRBJ2-7
TGTGCCAGCAGCCCCGGGACAGGGGTGGACGAGCAGTACTTC
CASSPGTGVDEQYF
>TRBD2|NA|TRBV12-3/TRBV12-4|TRBJ2-1
TGTGCCAGCAGCTCCCTACTAGCGGGGGGCCAGTTCTTC
CASSSLLAGGQFF
>TRBD1|NA|TRBV10-2|TRBJ2-3
TGCGCCAGCGGGGGACAGGCGACTAGCACAGATACGCAGTATTTT
CASGGQATSTDTQYF
>NA|NA|TRBV4-1|TRBJ1-5
TGCGCCAGCAGCCAGGAAAGTCGCAGTACTAAGCAGCCCCAGCATTTT
CASSQESRSTKQPQHF
>NA|NA|TRBV6-5|TRBJ2-3
TGTGCCAGCAGGGGACACCCTTTAGGGTCAGATACGCAGTATTTT
CASRGHPLGSDTQYF
>TRBD1|once|TRBV2|TRBJ2-3
TGTGCCAGCATTAGAGACAGGGTAATAGATACGCAGTATTTT
CASIRDRVIDTQYF
>TRBD1|NA|TRBV2|TRBJ1-6
TGTGCCAGCAGTTACCGGGGACAGGAGGGCGGGTCACCCCTCCACTTT
CASSYRGQEGGSPLHF
>NA|once|TRBV6-5|TRBJ2-3
TGTGCCAGCCGGAGAGGGTTAAAGGATACGCAGTATTTT
CASRRGLKDTQYF
>NA|once|TRBV2|TRBJ1-6
TGTGCCAGCAGTGAGGTCCCATACTTTGAGGCCCTCCACTTT
CASSEVPYFEALHF
>NA|once|TRBV5-4|TRBJ1-1
TGTGCCAGCAGCTCCCTTGCTCGGGACATGAACACTGAAGCTTTCTTT
CASSSLARDMNTEAFF
>NA|NA|TRBV9|TRBJ1-4
TGTGCCAGCAGCGTAGGAGTAGGGGGTGAAAAACTGTTTTTT
CASSVGVGGEKLFF
>NA|NA|TRBV7-3|TRBJ1-6
TGTGCCAGCAGCTTGGGGGGGGCTTCACCCCTCCACTTT
CASSLGGASPLHF
>NA|NA|TRBV5-1|TRBJ1-2
TGCGCCAGCAGCTTGGATTTATCCATGGGCCTCAACTATGGCTACACCTTC
CASSLDLSMGLNYGYTF
>NA|NA|TRBV5-8|TRBJ2-2
TGTGCCAGCAGCTTGGTGTACGGGGGACCCACCGGGGAGCTGTTTTTT
CASSLVYGGPTGELFF
>TRBD1|NA|TRBV5-4|TRBJ1-1
TGTGCCAGCAGCCCCCGGACAGGGTCGACTGAAGCTTTCTTT
CASSPRTGSTEAFF
>TRBD2|NA|TRBV28|TRBJ2-7
TGTGCCAGCACCTCGGGAACTAGCGGGAGGAAAAGGTACGAGCAGTACTTC
CASTSGTSGRKRYEQYF
>TRBD1|NA|TRBV9|TRBJ2-7
TGTGCCAGCAGCGAGGGGACAGGGGGTTTCGGTGAGCAGTACTTC
CASSEGTGGFGEQYF
>TRBD2|NA|TRBV5-4|TRBJ2-1
TGTGCCAGCAGCTTGGATTCAGGGACTAGCCCGGAGTTCTTC
CASSLDSGTSPEFF
>TRBD1|NA|TRBV28|TRBJ1-5
TGTGCCAGCAGTTCTAGTTTGACAGGGCTGAATCAGCCCCAGCATTTT
CASSSSLTGLNQPQHF
>NA|NA|TRBV19|TRBJ1-1
TGTGCCAGTGCCAACAGCGGGAACACTGAAGCTTTCTTT
CASANSGNTEAFF
>NA|NA|TRBV7-9|TRBJ2-3
TGTGCCAGCAGCTTACACGGCGGAACAGATACGCAGTATTTT
CASSLHGGTDTQYF